These 18 T cell receptor beta chains were all obtained from the same sample, sequenced in a study of vaccination and CD4 T cells after COVID-19. Oncomine TCR Beta short-read sequencing was applied to DNA from cultured CD4+ T cells. TCRdb reanalysed the PCR reads using MiXCR and keeps one entry per CDR3 protein. The repertoire has roughly 16,000 distinct CDR3 sequences, 44% of them found once; the top ten carry around 6.6%. Indicated treatment: roughly 11-day PBMC culture with coronavirus spike peptide pools or control peptides (ViraFEST assay). These receptors are not linked to any known antigen. Material: CD4+ T cells from blood, cultured in vitro, obtained after SARS-CoV-2 vaccination. The receptors originated from a human donor who had recovered from COVID-19.

The V and J genes are TRBV19 and TRBJ2-5; D may be TRBD2 (6 bases). The CDR3 covers 15 residues. V shed 5 bases and J shed 3 bases, with 16 bases lying between them. Germline V gene sequence: CDR1 LNHDA, CDR2 SQIVND (reference sequence). In DNA, the CDR3 is TGTGCCAGTAGTTTTGGGGGGACGGCTGAAGAGACCCAGTACTTC. Protein: CASSFGGTAEETQYF.

The chain links TRBV4-3 to TRBJ2-6, with unresolved D. The germline gives CDR1 LGHNA, CDR2 YSLEER. Trimming removed 0 bases at V and 0 bases at J, with 9 bases between. CDR3 length: 17 residues. The CDR3 region is CASSQDASSSGANVLTF. The CDR3 DNA reads as TGCGCCAGCAGCCAAGATGCGTCATCCTCTGGGGCCAACGTCCTGACTTTC.

Judged by abundance, this clonotype is medium-sized (0.01 to 0.1%). V is TRBV7-8 and J is TRBJ2-5; the D call may be TRBD1 or TRBD2 (6 bases each). V was shortened by 7 bases and J by 5 bases, with 23 bases between the two germline ends. Germline V CDR1 and CDR2: SGHVS, FQNEAQ. The CDR3 extends over 16 amino acids. CDR3 loop: CASTNPGAPRSETQYF. The CDR3 DNA reads as TGTGCCAGCACTAACCCGGGGGCTCCCCGATCCGAGACCCAGTACTTC.

J is TRBJ2-7 and V is TRBV30, with D possibly matching TRBD2 (6 bases). Deletions cut 7 bases from V and 9 bases from J, with 7 bases between. CDR3 size: 8 residues. CDR1 and CDR2 from the germline V gene are GTSNPN and SVGIG (reference sequence). DNA for the CDR3: TGTGCCTTGGGGGGGCAGTACTTC. It specifies CALGGQYF. Combining the CDR3 with reference TRBV30 and TRBJ2-7 gives the whole variable domain SQTIHQWPATLVQPVGSPLSLECTVEGTSNPNLYWYRQAAGRGLQLLFYSVGIGQISSEVPQNLSASRPQDRQFILSSKKLLLSDSGFYLCALGGQYFGPGTRLTVT.

V gene TRBV19 combines with J gene TRBJ2-3; D might be TRBD1 (6 bases). CDR1 LNHDA and CDR2 SQIVND come from the germline V gene (reference sequence). The germline V and J ends were trimmed by 4 bases and 6 bases, with 11 bases remaining between them. This CDR3 region has 13 residues. This CDR3 is CASSTQRGDTQYF. CDR3 in DNA: TGTGCCAGTAGTACTCAAAGGGGGGATACGCAGTATTTT. The entire variable domain, with the rest obtained from reference TRBV19 and TRBJ2-3, is as follows: DGGITQSPKYLFRKEGQNVTLSCEQNLNHDAMYWYRQDPGQGLRLIYYSQIVNDFQKGDIAEGYSVSREKKESFPLTVTSAQKNPTAFYLCASSTQRGDTQYFGPGTRLTVL.

V usage is TRBV1 and J usage is TRBJ1-2; the table's D call of TRBD1 was not tested on the DNA. TRBV1 is designated a pseudogene. This CDR3 is 17 amino acids long. This CDR3 reads CTSSQYYLGTPNYGYTF. CDR3 in DNA: TGCACCAGCAGCCAATATTACCTCGGGACGCCCAACTATGGCTACACCTTC.

CDR3 nucleotide sequence: TGTGCCAGCAGTGAACTAGCTGGGGAGACCCAGTACTTC. Translating gives CASSELAGETQYF. J is TRBJ2-5 and V is TRBV27; the D gene is possibly TRBD2 (6 bases). V was clipped by 5 bases and J by 5 bases, with 12 bases between them. Germline CDR1 and CDR2: MNHEY and SMNVEV (reference sequence). The CDR3 is 13 residues long.

This chain joins TRBV20-1 and TRBJ2-3; D is unresolved. The CDR3 has 12 residues. Germline V gene data show CDR1 as DFQATT and CDR2 as SNEGSKA (reference sequence). V dropped 3 bases and J dropped 6 bases, with 10 bases sitting between them. CDR3 in amino acids: CSASPWQDTQYF. Here the CDR3 DNA reads TGCAGTGCTAGCCCTTGGCAGGATACGCAGTATTTT.

The J gene is TRBJ1-5, the V gene TRBV28; 7 nucleotides agree with TRBD1. The CDR3 runs 17 residues. Germline loops: CDR1 MDHEN, CDR2 SYDVKM. V dropped 4 bases and J dropped 7; count of bases not matched to a gene: 16. The CDR3 loop is CASSSTAGGALGQPQHF. The CDR3 DNA reads TGTGCCAGCAGTTCGACCGCAGGGGGGGCGTTGGGACAGCCCCAGCATTTT.

There are a few counts of this clonotype. CDR3 DNA sequence: TGTGCCATCAGTGAGAACAGGGGAGGAAACACCATATATTTT. Its translation is CAISENRGGNTIYF. This chain links TRBV10-3 with TRBJ1-3; TRBD1 matches 7 bases. V was pared by 2 bases and J by 4 bases, with 2 bases of the junction left unmatched. CDR3 length: 14 amino acids. Germline V gene lookup returns CDR1 ENHRY and CDR2 SYGVKD.

This clonotype was seen only a few times. The chain is built from TRBV28 and TRBJ1-1; TRBD1 is a possible D gene (6 bases). The CDR3 covers 13 residues. Germline loops: CDR1 MDHEN, CDR2 SYDVKM. The V end lost 6 bases, the J end lost 0 bases, and 8 bases lay between the germline ends. The CDR3 loop is CASRGAMNTEAFF. The CDR3 nucleotides are TGTGCCAGCAGGGGGGCGATGAACACTGAAGCTTTCTTT. The variable domain in full, completed from reference TRBV28 and TRBJ1-1, reads DVKVTQSSRYLVKRTGEKVFLECVQDMDHENMFWYRQDPGLGLRLIYFSYDVKMKEKGDIPEGYSVSREKKERFSLILESASTNQTSMYLCASRGAMNTEAFFGQGTRLTVV.

This chain joins TRBV20-1 and TRBJ1-2, with TRBD1 as a possible D gene (6 bases). The CDR3 spans 14 residues. Germline V CDR1 and CDR2: DFQATT, SNEGSKA (reference sequence). V was trimmed by 5 bases and J by 3 bases, leaving 16 bases between them. The CDR3 DNA reads TGCAGTGCTCAGCCAGGGGCCGAGGACTATGGCTACACCTTC. Translated: CSAQPGAEDYGYTF.

The chain employs TRBV4-3 and TRBJ1-5, with D uncertain. Looked up from germline, CDR1 is LGHNA and CDR2 is YSLEER. V was pared by 3 bases and J by 5 bases, with 11 bases between. The CDR3 is 14 residues long. CDR3 sequence (DNA): TGCGCCAGCAGCCATCTGCCAGGCGATCAGCCCCAGCATTTT. Protein sequence: CASSHLPGDQPQHF.

The CDR3 DNA reads TGCAGTGCTAGAGATTTACGCGGCTACGAGCAGTACTTC. It codes for CSARDLRGYEQYF. This sequence joins TRBV20-1 and TRBJ2-7, with D uncertain. This CDR3 contains 13 residues. CDR1 is DFQATT, CDR2 SNEGSKA, per germline (reference sequence). The V end lost 0 bases, the J end lost 3 bases, and 9 bases lay between the germline ends.

The chain has TRBV20-1 and TRBJ2-1; TRBD2 aligns across 13 bases. Germline trimming cut 4 bases from V and 5 bases from J; bases unmatched to any gene: 5. The V gene's germline CDR1 is DFQATT and CDR2 SNEGSKA (reference sequence). CDR3 length equals 15 residues. CDR3 region: CSAIPGTSGNNEQFF. In nucleotides, the CDR3 is TGCAGTGCTATCCCCGGGACTAGCGGGAACAATGAGCAGTTCTTC.

A few counts support this clonotype. The chain links TRBV10-3 to TRBJ1-1; possible D gene TRBD1, 6 bases. This CDR3 region has 13 residues. Germline V gene lookup returns CDR1 ENHRY and CDR2 SYGVKD. V was pared by 10 bases and J by 0 bases, with 12 bases between. The CDR3 nucleotides read TGTGCCAGTGGACGGACAGTGAACACTGAAGCTTTCTTT. This gives the protein CASGRTVNTEAFF.

The rearrangement uses TRBV18 and TRBJ1-5; no clear D. The CDR3 contains 15 residues. Trimming removed 2 bases at V and 3 bases at J, with 11 bases between. The germline V gene has CDR1 KGHSH and CDR2 LQKENI. The CDR3 coding sequence is TGTGCCAGCTCACCAACGGCAGGCAACAATCAGCCCCAGCATTTT. Translating gives CASSPTAGNNQPQHF. Full variable domain (missing parts from reference TRBV18 and TRBJ1-5): NAGVMQNPRHLVRRRGQEARLRCSPMKGHSHVYWYRQLPEEGLKFMVYLQKENIIDESGMPKERFSAEFPKEGPSILRIQQVVRGDSAAYFCASSPTAGNNQPQHFGDGTRLSIL.

This sequence joins TRBV19 and TRBJ2-2; 9 bases agree with TRBD2. Germline CDR1 is LNHDA and CDR2 is SQIVND (reference sequence). The length of the CDR3 is 18 residues. J gave up 6 bases and V 4 bases, and 15 bases lay outside the gene matches. This CDR3 is CASSRERASGVPSGELFF. DNA of the CDR3: TGTGCCAGTAGTAGGGAAAGGGCTAGCGGGGTACCTTCCGGGGAGCTGTTTTTT.